This TCR beta chain was documented in a study of blood T cell repertoires in COVID-19. Sequencing was performed with immunoSEQ multiplex PCR; in TCRdb, only in-frame clones are kept and a portion is missing. The sample includes fewer than 400,000 clones, around 85% seen only once; the top ten take 1.9%. V was shortened by 4 bases and J by 8 bases, with 14 bases between the two germline ends. The CDR3 loop spans 14 amino acids. Germline V gene lookup returns CDR1 LGHDT and CDR2 YNNKEL (reference sequence). Cohorts were based on clinical histories the participants reported. This clone was seen just once.

Sequences were obtained from PBMCs or T cells enriched from blood (not recorded which). This chain connects TRBV3-1 (or the pseudogene TRBV3-2) to TRBJ1-4, with no clear D. This receptor was taken from a woman aged 25 to 39 who had been exposed to COVID-19. The CDR3: CASSLQTGVEKLFF. CDR3 DNA sequence: TGTGCCAGCAGCCTACAAACGGGTGTCGAAAAACTGTTTTTT.